The entry that follows covers one TCR beta chain sequence. The sample comes from a study of shared clonotypes between healthy human individuals. Study background: A couple of female and a few male donors aged 18 to 49 were enrolled.

This CDR3 contains 16 residues. Trimming at V came to 5 bases and at J to 5 bases, leaving 9 bases not matched to a gene. The germline CDR1 and CDR2 sequences are MDHEN and SYDVKM. Only Caucasian adults living in Nashville, Tennessee served as donors. Assay execution proceeded at the deep level. Original analysis: ImmunoSEQ junction-only sequences lacked quality scores, so their filtering differed. Method: immunoSEQ multiplex PCR; TCRdb's copy keeps in-frame clones and lacks some. That table furnishes V, J and clone size, whereas the DNA furnished D and trimming. The sample holds about 460,000 clones, around 77% seen once.

The J gene is TRBJ2-5, the V gene TRBV28, with TRBD1 identical over 12 bases. Sequencing was performed on PBMCs. The TCR comes from a woman between 35 and 50 years old in good health. Some clones in this sample may be carry-over from other donors' samples. CDR3 loop: CASSPRGQGAWETQYF. In DNA form, the CDR3 reads TGTGCCAGCAGTCCAAGGGGACAGGGGGCATGGGAGACCCAGTACTTC.